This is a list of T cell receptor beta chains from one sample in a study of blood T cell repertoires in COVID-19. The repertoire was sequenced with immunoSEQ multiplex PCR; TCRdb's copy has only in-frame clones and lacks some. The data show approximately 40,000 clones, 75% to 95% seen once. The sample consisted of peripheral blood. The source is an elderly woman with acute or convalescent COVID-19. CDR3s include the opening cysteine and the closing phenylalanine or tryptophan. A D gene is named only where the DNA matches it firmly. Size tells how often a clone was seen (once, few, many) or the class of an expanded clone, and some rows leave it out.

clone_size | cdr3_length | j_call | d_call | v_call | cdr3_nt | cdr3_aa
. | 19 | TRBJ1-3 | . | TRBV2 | TGTGCCAGCAGTCCCCTTTCGGGGGGAAGCCTGGCCTCTGGAAACACCATATATTTT | CASSPLSGGSLASGNTIYF
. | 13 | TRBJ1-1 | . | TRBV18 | TGTGCCAGCTCACCCCGGGATAACACTGAAGCTTTCTTT | CASSPRDNTEAFF
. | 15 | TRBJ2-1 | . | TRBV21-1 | TGTGCCAGCAGCAAACAGAAGCGGGGGGGTGATGAGCAGTTCTTC | CASSKQKRGGDEQFF
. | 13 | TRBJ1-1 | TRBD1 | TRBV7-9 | TGTGCCAGCCGGGGACAGGGGGACACTGAAGCTTTCTTT | CASRGQGDTEAFF
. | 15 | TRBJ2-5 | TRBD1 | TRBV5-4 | TGTGCCAGCAGCTTGGCGGGACAGTCACAGGAGACCCAGTACTTC | CASSLAGQSQETQYF
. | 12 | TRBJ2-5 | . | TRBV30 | TGTGCCATGGAGTTTGCGGGCAAGACCCAGTACTTC | CAMEFAGKTQYF
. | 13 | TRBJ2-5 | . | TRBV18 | TGTGCCAGCTCACCTGTGGCCCAAGAGACCCAGTACTTC | CASSPVAQETQYF
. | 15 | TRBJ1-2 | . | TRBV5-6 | TGTGCCAGCAGCTCGCCAGGGGCCCAAAACTATGGCTACACCTTC | CASSSPGAQNYGYTF
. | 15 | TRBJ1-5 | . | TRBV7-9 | TGTGCCAGCAGCTTTAGCAGGGGACCGATGGAGCCCCAGCATTTT | CASSFSRGPMEPQHF
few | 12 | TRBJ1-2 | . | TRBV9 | TGTGCCAGCAGCGCCGACAATCACGGCTACACCTTC | CASSADNHGYTF
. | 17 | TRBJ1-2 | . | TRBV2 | TGTGCCAGCCGCCCTACAGGTTCAACTTTAATTAACTATGGCTACACCTTC | CASRPTGSTLINYGYTF
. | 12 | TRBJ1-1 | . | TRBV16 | TGTGCCAGCAGCTTTGAGGGTATTGAAGCTTTCTTT | CASSFEGIEAFF
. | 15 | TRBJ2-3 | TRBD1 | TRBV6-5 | TGTGCCAGCAGTAAACCGGGACAGGCGGCAGATACGCAGTATTTT | CASSKPGQAADTQYF
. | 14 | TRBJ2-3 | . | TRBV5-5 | TGTGCCAGCAGCTTGGCGACTAACACAGATACGCAGTATTTT | CASSLATNTDTQYF
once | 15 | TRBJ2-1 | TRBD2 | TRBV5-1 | TGCGCCAGCAGCTTGACCGCGGGGGTTAACAATGAGCAGTTCTTC | CASSLTAGVNNEQFF
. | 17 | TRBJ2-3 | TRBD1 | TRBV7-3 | TGTGCCAGCAGCTTAAACCCGACAGGGGGTGACACAGATACGCAGTATTTT | CASSLNPTGGDTDTQYF
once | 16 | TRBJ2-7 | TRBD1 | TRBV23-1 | TGCGCCAGCAGTCGTCCCCAGGGGGTCCCCGGGTACGAGCAGTACTTC | CASSRPQGVPGYEQYF
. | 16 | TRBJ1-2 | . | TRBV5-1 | TGCGCCAGCAGCTTGGTTGGACAAATGAATAACTATGGCTACACCTTC | CASSLVGQMNNYGYTF
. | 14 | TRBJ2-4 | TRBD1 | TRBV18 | TGTGCCAGCTCGCCGGACAGGGCCAAAAACATTCAGTACTTC | CASSPDRAKNIQYF
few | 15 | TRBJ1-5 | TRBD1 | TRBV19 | TGTGCCAGTCGTCGTGACAGGGATTTCAATCAGCCCCAGCATTTT | CASRRDRDFNQPQHF
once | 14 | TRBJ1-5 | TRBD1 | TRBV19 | TGTGCCAGTAGTACTTCAGGGGGCTATCAGCCCCAGCATTTT | CASSTSGGYQPQHF
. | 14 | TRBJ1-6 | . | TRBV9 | TGTGCCAGCAGCGTACGGGTAGCCAATTCACCCCTCCACTTT | CASSVRVANSPLHF
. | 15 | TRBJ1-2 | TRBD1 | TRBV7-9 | TGTGCCAGCAGCAGCACCGGGACAGGATCCTATGGCTACACCTTC | CASSSTGTGSYGYTF
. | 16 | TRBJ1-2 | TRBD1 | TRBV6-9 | TGTGCCAGCAGTTATCTGGACAGGGGGCGAATCTATGGCTACACCTTC | CASSYLDRGRIYGYTF
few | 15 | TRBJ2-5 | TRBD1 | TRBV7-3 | TGTGCCAGCAGCCCGGGGCAGGGGGCAGGGGAGACCCAGTACTTC | CASSPGQGAGETQYF
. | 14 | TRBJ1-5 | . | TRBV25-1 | TGTGCCAGCAGTGGTGGGGCTTCCCATGGGCCCCAGCATTTT | CASSGGASHGPQHF
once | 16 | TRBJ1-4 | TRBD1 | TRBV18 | TGTGCCAGCTCACCAGAGACAGGGGGCGTGAGTGAAAAACTGTTTTTT | CASSPETGGVSEKLFF
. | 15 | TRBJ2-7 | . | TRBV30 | TGTGCCTGGAGTGGTGGCTCCCCGCCCTTATACGAGCAGTACTTC | CAWSGGSPPLYEQYF
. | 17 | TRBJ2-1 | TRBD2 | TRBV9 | TGTGCCAGCAGCGCAAGACTAGCGGGGGGACCCTTGAATGAGCAGTTCTTC | CASSARLAGGPLNEQFF
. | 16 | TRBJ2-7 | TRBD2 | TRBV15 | TGTGCCACCAGCAGAGCAGCGGGGGCGCGCCCAGACGAGCAGTACTTC | CATSRAAGARPDEQYF
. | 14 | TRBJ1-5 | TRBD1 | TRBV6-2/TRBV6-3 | TGTGCCAGCAGTTACATTCAGGGGGCTCAGCCCCAGCATTTT | CASSYIQGAQPQHF
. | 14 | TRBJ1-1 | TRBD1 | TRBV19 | TGTGCCAGTAAGATAATAGGAGACAGGGGTGAAGCTTTCTTT | CASKIIGDRGEAFF
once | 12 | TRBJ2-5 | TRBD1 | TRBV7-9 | TGTGCCAGCGGACAGGGCAGGGAGACCCAGTACTTC | CASGQGRETQYF
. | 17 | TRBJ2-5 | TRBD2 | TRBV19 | TGTGCCAGTAGTATAGGGTTTCTAGCGGGGCTACAAGAGACCCAGTACTTC | CASSIGFLAGLQETQYF
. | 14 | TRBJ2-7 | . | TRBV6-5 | TGTGCCAGCAGGCCGGGGATTTACTCTTACGAGCAGTACTTC | CASRPGIYSYEQYF
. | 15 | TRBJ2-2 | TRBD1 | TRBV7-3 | TGTGCCAGCAGCTTAAGACAGGGGAGCACCGGGGAGCTGTTTTTT | CASSLRQGSTGELFF
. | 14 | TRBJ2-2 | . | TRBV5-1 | TGCGCCAGCAGCCCTACAGTGAACACCGGGGAGCTGTTTTTT | CASSPTVNTGELFF
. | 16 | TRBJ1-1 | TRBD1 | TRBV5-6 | TGTGCCAGCAGCTCAGGACAGGGGGGATGGAACACTGAAGCTTTCTTT | CASSSGQGGWNTEAFF
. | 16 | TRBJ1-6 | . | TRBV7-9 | TGTGCCAGCAGCCCGCGCGGGTCAGCTGAAAATTCACCCCTCCACTTT | CASSPRGSAENSPLHF
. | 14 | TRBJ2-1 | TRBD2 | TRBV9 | TGTGCCAGCAGCGTAGACCCTAGCGGGGATGAGCAGTTCTTC | CASSVDPSGDEQFF
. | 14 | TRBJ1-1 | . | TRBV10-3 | TGTGCCATCCGGCGGGGCCTGGGCCCCACTGAAGCTTTCTTT | CAIRRGLGPTEAFF
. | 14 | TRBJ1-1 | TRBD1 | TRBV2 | TGTGCCAGCAGCCCAACAGGGGGCGAAATTGAAGCTTTCTTT | CASSPTGGEIEAFF